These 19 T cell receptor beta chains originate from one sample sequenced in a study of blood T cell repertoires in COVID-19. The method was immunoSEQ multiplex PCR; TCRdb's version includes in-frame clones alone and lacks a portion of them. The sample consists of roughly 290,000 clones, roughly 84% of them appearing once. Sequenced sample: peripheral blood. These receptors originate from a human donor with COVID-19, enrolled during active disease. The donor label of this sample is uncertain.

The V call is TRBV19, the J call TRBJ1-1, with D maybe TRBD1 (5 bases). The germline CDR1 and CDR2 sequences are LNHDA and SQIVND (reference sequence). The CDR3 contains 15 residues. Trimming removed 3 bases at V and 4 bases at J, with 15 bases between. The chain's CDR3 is CASSIPGGGGTEAFF. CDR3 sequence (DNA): TGTGCCAGTAGTATCCCCGGTGGGGGAGGCACTGAAGCTTTCTTT.

The CDR3, as DNA: TGTGCCAGCAGCTTGGGATCAGGGGACACTGAAGCTTTCTTT. Its protein is CASSLGSGDTEAFF. The chain uses TRBV7-3 and TRBJ1-1; a possible D gene is TRBD1 (6 bases). Germline V gene data show CDR1 as SGHTA and CDR2 as FQGTGA. The CDR3 has 14 residues. The V gene lost 3 bases and the J gene lost 3 bases, with 11 bases spanning the gap.

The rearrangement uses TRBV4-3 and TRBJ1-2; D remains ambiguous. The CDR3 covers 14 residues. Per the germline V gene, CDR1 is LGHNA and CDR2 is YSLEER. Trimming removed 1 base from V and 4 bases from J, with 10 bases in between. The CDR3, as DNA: TGCGCCAGCAGCCAAGGGGTAGCTACCTATGGCTACACCTTC. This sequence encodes CASSQGVATYGYTF.

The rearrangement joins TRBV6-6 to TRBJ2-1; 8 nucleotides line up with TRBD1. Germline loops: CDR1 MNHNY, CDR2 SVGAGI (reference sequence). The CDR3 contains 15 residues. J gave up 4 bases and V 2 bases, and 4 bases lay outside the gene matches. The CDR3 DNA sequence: TGTGCCAGCAGTTACGAGGGACAGGCGTACAATGAGCAGTTCTTC. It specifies CASSYEGQAYNEQFF.

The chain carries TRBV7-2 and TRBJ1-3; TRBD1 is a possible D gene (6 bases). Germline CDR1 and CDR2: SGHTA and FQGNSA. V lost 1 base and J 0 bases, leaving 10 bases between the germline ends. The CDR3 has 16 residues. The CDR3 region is CASSLVQGFSGNTIYF. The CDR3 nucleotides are TGTGCCAGCAGCTTAGTACAGGGTTTCTCTGGAAACACCATATATTTT.

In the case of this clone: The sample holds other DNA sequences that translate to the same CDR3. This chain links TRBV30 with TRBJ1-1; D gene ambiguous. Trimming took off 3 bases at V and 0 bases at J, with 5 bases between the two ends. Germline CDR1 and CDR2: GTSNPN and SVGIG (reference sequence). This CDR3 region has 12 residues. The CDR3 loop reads CAWRRVNTEAFF. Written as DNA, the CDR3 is TGTGCCTGGAGGAGAGTGAACACTGAAGCTTTCTTT.

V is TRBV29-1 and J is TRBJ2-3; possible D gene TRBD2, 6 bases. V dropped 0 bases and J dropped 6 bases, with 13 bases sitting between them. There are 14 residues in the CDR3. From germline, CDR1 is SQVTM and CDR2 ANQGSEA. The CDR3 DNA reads TGCAGCGTTGAAGACGGGCGGGGCGCCGATACGCAGTATTTT. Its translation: CSVEDGRGADTQYF.

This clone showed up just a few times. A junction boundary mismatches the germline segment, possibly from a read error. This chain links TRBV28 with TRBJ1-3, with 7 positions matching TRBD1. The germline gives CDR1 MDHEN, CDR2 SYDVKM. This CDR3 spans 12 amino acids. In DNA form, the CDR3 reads TGTGCCAGCAGTTTGTCGACAGGGAAGGGAAATTTT. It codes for CASSLSTGKGNF. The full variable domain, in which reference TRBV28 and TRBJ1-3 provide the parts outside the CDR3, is DVKVTQSSRYLVKRTGEKVFLECVQDMDHENMFWYRQDPGLGLRLIYFSYDVKMKEKGDIPEGYSVSREKKERFSLILESASTNQTSMYLCASSLSTGKGNFGEGSWLTVV.

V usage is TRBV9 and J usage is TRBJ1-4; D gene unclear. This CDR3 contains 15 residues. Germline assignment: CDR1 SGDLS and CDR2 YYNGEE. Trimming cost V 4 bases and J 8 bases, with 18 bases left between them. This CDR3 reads CASSSFGESGEKLFF. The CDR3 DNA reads TGTGCCAGCAGCTCATTCGGAGAGAGTGGCGAAAAACTGTTTTTT.

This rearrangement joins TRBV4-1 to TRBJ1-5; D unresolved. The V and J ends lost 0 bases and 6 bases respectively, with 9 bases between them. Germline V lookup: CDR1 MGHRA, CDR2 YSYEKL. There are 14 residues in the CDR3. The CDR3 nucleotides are TGCGCCAGCAGCCAAGAGAGAGGTCCTCAGCCCCAGCATTTT. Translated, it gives CASSQERGPQPQHF.

Here the CDR3 reads CASSFGPYNEQFF. CDR3 bases: TGTGCCAGCAGCTTTGGGCCGTACAATGAGCAGTTCTTC. The rearrangement uses TRBV7-3 and TRBJ2-1; the D is unclear. CDR3 length equals 13 residues. The germline gives CDR1 SGHTA, CDR2 FQGTGA. V lost 3 bases and J lost 4, with 7 bases in between.

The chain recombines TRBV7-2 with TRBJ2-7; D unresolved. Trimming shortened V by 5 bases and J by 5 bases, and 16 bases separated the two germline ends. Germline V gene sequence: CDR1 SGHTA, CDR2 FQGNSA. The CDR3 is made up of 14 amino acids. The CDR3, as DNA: TGTGCCAGCAGCACCGACGTTATAGCCAACGAGCAGTACTTC. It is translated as CASSTDVIANEQYF.

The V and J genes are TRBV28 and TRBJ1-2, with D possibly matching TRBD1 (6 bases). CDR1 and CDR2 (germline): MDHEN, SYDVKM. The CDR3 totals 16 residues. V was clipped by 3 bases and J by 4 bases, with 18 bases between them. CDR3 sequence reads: CASSLAGVQAAYGYTF. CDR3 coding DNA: TGTGCCAGCAGTTTGGCAGGGGTGCAGGCCGCCTATGGCTACACCTTC.

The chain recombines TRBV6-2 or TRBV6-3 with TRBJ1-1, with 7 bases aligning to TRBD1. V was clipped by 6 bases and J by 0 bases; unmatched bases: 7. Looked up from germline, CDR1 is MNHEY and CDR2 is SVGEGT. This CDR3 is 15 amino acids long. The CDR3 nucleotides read TGTGCCAGCAGCCGCTACCAGGGGGTGAACACTGAAGCTTTCTTT. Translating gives CASSRYQGVNTEAFF.

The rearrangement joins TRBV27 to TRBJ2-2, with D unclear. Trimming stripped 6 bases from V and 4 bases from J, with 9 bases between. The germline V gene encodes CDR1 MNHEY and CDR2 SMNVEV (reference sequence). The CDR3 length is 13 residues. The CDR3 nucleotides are TGTGCCAGCAGGGCGCGAGGCACCGGGGAGCTGTTTTTT. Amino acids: CASRARGTGELFF.

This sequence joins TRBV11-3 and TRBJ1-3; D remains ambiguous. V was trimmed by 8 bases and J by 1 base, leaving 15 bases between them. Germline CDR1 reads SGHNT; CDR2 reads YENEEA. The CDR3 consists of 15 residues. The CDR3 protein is CASSAGSRSGNTIYF. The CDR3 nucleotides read TGTGCCAGCTCGGCGGGTTCAAGGTCTGGAAACACCATATATTTT.

CDR3 region: CAISESLDTDYEQYF. Here the CDR3 DNA reads TGTGCCATCAGTGAGTCCTTAGACACGGACTACGAGCAGTACTTC. This chain uses TRBV10-3 with TRBJ2-7; D unclear. V was trimmed by 0 bases and J by 3 bases, leaving 12 bases between them. This CDR3 contains 15 residues. Germline V lookup: CDR1 ENHRY, CDR2 SYGVKD.

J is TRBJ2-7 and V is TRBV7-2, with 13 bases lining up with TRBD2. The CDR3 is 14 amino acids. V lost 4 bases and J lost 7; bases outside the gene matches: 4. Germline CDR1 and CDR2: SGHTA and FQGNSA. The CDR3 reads CASSSTSGRWEQYF. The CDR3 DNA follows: TGTGCCAGCAGCTCGACTAGCGGGAGGTGGGAGCAGTACTTC.

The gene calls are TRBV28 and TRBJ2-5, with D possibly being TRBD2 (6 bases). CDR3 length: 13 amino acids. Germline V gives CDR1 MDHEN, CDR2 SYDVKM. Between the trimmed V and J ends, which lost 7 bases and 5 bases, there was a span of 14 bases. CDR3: CASTPGGGETQYF. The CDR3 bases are TGTGCCAGCACCCCTGGAGGAGGGGAGACCCAGTACTTC.